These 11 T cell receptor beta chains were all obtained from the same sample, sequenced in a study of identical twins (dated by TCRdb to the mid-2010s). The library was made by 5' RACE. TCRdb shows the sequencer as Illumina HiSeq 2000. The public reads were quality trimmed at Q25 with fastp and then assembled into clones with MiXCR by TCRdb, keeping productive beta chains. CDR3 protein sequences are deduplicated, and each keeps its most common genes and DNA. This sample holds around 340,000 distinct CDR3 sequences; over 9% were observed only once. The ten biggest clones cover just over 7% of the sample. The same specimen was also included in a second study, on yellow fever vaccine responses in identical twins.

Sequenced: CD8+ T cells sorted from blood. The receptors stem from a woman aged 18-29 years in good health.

CDR3 in amino acids: CSASVGGEEQYV. The CDR3 DNA sequence: TGCAGTGCTTCCGTTGGCGGGGAGGAGCAGTACGTC. The V call is TRBV20-1, the J call TRBJ2-7; perhaps TRBD2 as D (6 bases). This CDR3 is built from 12 residues. Germline lookup yields CDR1 DFQATT and CDR2 SNEGSKA (reference sequence). V lost 5 bases and J lost 7, with 15 bases in between.

CDR3: CASRKGSGYPNTGELFF. CDR3 nucleotide sequence: TGTGCCAGCAGAAAAGGCTCAGGGTACCCGAACACCGGGGAGCTGTTTTTT. V and J are TRBV12-3 or TRBV12-4 and TRBJ2-2; possibly TRBD1 for D (5 bases). Trimming took off 6 bases at V and 0 bases at J, with 17 bases between the two ends. This CDR3 comprises 17 residues.

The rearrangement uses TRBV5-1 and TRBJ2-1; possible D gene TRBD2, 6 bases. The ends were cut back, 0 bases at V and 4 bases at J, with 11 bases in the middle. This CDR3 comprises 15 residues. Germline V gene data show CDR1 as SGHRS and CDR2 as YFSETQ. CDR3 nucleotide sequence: TGCGCCAGCAGCTTGGCGGGAGAGTGGTACAATGAGCAGTTCTTC. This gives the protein CASSLAGEWYNEQFF.

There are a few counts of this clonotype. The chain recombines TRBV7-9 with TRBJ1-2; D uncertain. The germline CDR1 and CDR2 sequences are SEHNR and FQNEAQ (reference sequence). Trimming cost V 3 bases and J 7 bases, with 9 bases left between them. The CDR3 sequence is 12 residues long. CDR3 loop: CASSLGSSGYTF. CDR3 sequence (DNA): TGTGCCAGCAGCTTGGGGTCTTCTGGCTACACCTTC.

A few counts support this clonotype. The CDR3 coding sequence is TGCGCCAGCAGCTTGGACATCAACTATGGCTACACCTTC. This translates into CASSLDINYGYTF. V and J are TRBV5-1 and TRBJ1-2; unclear D gene. Germline CDR1 reads SGHRS; CDR2 reads YFSETQ. Between the trimmed V and J ends, which lost 0 bases and 2 bases, there was a span of 5 bases. This CDR3 region has 13 residues.

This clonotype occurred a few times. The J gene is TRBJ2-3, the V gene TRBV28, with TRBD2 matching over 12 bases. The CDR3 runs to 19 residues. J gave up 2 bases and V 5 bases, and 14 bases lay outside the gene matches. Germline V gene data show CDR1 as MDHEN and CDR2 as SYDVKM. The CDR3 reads CASSHIGGLAGTPTDTQYF. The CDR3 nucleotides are TGTGCCAGCAGTCACATCGGCGGACTAGCGGGAACTCCCACAGATACGCAGTATTTT.

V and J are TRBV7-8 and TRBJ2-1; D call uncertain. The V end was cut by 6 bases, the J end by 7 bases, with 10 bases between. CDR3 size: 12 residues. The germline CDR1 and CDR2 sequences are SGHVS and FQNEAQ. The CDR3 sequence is CASRPVANEQFF. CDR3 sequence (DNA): TGTGCCAGCAGACCCGTGGCTAATGAGCAGTTCTTC.

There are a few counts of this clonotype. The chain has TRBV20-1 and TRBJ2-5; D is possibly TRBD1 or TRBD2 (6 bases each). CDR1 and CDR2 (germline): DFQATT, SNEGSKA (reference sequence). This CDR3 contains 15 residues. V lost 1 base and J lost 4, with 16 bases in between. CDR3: CSARVAGEVGETQYF. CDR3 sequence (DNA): TGCAGTGCTAGAGTAGCAGGGGAGGTGGGAGAGACCCAGTACTTC.

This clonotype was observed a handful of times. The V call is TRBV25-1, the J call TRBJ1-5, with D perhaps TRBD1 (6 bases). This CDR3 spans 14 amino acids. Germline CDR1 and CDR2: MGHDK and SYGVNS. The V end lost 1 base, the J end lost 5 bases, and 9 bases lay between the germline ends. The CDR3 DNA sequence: TGTGCCAGCAGTGAATGGGGGGCGGATCAGCCCCAGCATTTT. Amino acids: CASSEWGADQPQHF.

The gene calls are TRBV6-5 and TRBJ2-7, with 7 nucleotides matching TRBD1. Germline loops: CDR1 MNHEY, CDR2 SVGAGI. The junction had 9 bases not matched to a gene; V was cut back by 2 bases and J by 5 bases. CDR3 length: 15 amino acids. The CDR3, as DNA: TGTGCCAGCAGTTACCCCGAGACAGGGACCCACGAGCAGTACGTC. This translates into CASSYPETGTHEQYV.

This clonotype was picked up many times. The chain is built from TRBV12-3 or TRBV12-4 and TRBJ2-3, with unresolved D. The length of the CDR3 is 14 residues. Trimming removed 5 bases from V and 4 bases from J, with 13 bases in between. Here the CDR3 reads CASSPPREPDTQYF. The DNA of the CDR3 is TGTGCCAGCAGTCCCCCTAGGGAACCAGATACGCAGTATTTT.